This TCR beta chain was recorded in a study of shared clonotypes between healthy human individuals. Germline CDR1 is MNHEY and CDR2 is SMNVEV (reference sequence). This CDR3 has 16 amino acids. The trim removed 3 bases at V and 7 bases at J, leaving 8 bases unmatched. Assay used: immunoSEQ multiplex PCR; TCRdb lists only in-frame clones, some missing. The table shows about 320,000 clones, with around 87% occurring only once. The receptor was derived from a man aged 18 to 35 in good health. The chain is built from TRBV27 and TRBJ1-4, with TRBD1 identical over 10 bases. Sequencing was done on a sample of memory CD8+ T cells sorted from blood. This sample's subset: CD45RO+ cells pooled with CCR7-negative TemRA cells. CDR3 nucleotides: TGTGCCAGCAGTTTGCGACAGGGGGCCTTAGGTGAAAAACTGTTTTTT. It translates to CASSLRQGALGEKLFF.